Listed below are T cell receptor beta chains from one sample, sequenced in a study of blood T cells in healthy people across ages. Each CDR3 protein gets one entry after TCRdb re-called the 5' RACE reads with MiXCR. The sample has 1.5 million to 2 million distinct CDR3 sequences, about 50% seen once. The sequenced material came from blood. The receptors here all came from a woman between 40 and 55 years old in good health. The CDR3 runs from the conserved cysteine through the conserved F or W. A D gene is named only where the DNA matches it firmly. Expanded clones are given a class, and other clones once, few, many or no size at all.

>15|TRBJ2-1|TRBD1|few|TRBV6-1
TGTGCCAGCAGGGAAACAGGGGTGTCCAGGAATGAGCAGTTCTTC
CASRETGVSRNEQFF
>15|TRBJ1-2|-|-|TRBV7-8
TGTGCCAGCAGCTTAGCGAGCGCAAAGGGAAGTGGCTACACCTTC
CASSLASAKGSGYTF
>13|TRBJ2-5|-|-|TRBV2
TGTGCCAGCATTCGGGACTACCAAGAGACCCAGTACTTC
CASIRDYQETQYF
>15|TRBJ2-5|-|few|TRBV24-1
TGTGCCACCAGTGACCCTTCGACACCCCAAGAGACCCAGTACTTC
CATSDPSTPQETQYF
>15|TRBJ1-1|-|-|TRBV9
TGTGCCAGCAGCGTAGGGAGGGTGTTGAACACTGAAGCTTTCTTT
CASSVGRVLNTEAFF
>15|TRBJ2-3|-|-|TRBV7-3
TGTGCCAGCAGCTTAACAAGGGGCAGCAGGGATACGCAGTATTTT
CASSLTRGSRDTQYF
>16|TRBJ1-4|-|few|TRBV5-1
TGCGCCAGCAGCTTGGCCGGGACTGCAACTAATGAAAAACTGTTTTTT
CASSLAGTATNEKLFF
>14|TRBJ2-7|-|few|TRBV4-3
TGCGCCAGCAGCCAAGATCAGCCGGGATACGAGCAGTACTTC
CASSQDQPGYEQYF
>13|TRBJ2-3|TRBD2|-|TRBV27
TGTGCCAGCAGGCCCACTAGCGCCAGTACGCAGTATTTT
CASRPTSASTQYF
>15|TRBJ1-4|TRBD1|-|TRBV2
TGTGCCAGCAGTGATACAGGGGGCAACGGTGAAAAACTGTTTTTT
CASSDTGGNGEKLFF
>14|TRBJ2-7|-|-|TRBV6-2/TRBV6-3
TGTGCCAGCAGTTACTCGGGGGCTGGATACGAGCAGTACTTC
CASSYSGAGYEQYF